The rows below give T cell receptor beta chains drawn from one sample of a study of cytomegalovirus exposure and HLA in healthy donors. Generated by immunoSEQ multiplex PCR, the TCRdb table keeps only in-frame clones and is missing some. The data show hundreds of thousands of clones, 70% to 90% seen once. Sequencing input: PBMCs. The receptors were sampled from a woman aged 18-30 years in good health and CMV-seronegative. Both conserved end residues are part of each CDR3. D genes are given only for firm matches. Not all rows give a size; the values are once, few, many and, for expanded clones, a class.

NA,NA,TRBV25-1,TRBJ1-1,CASSEYGGASPTEAFF,TGTGCCAGCAGTGAATATGGAGGGGCATCCCCCACTGAAGCTTTCTTT
NA,TRBD1,TRBV30,TRBJ2-7,CAWRTTGGVIHEQYF,TGTGCCTGGAGAACCACAGGGGGCGTGATCCACGAGCAGTACTTC
NA,NA,TRBV27,TRBJ1-6,CASREKSSYNSPLHF,TGTGCCAGCAGGGAGAAGAGCTCCTATAATTCACCCCTCCACTTT
few,TRBD1,TRBV5-6,TRBJ1-2,CASRGIKPGQRIFGYGYTF,TGTGCCAGCAGGGGGATAAAACCGGGACAGAGGATTTTCGGCTATGGCTACACCTTC
NA,TRBD2,TRBV6-4,TRBJ2-1,CASRTSGTKPDNEQFF,TGTGCCAGCAGGACTAGCGGGACCAAACCGGACAATGAGCAGTTCTTC
NA,NA,TRBV28,TRBJ2-5,CASSLWPGGPRPGETQYF,TGTGCCAGCAGTTTATGGCCCGGCGGGCCACGGCCCGGGGAGACCCAGTACTTC
NA,NA,TRBV12-5,TRBJ1-5,CASGLTGLGNQPQHF,TGTGCTAGTGGTTTAACAGGGTTGGGCAATCAGCCCCAGCATTTT
NA,NA,TRBV4-1,TRBJ2-2,CASSLGGRQTGELFF,TGCGCCAGCAGCCTCGGAGGGCGTCAGACCGGGGAGCTGTTTTTT
NA,TRBD1,TRBV18,TRBJ2-5,CASSPGTGAQETQYF,TGTGCCAGCTCACCGGGGACAGGGGCACAAGAGACCCAGTACTTC
NA,NA,TRBV13,TRBJ2-5,CASSRTGSAETQYF,TGTGCCAGCAGCCGAACAGGGTCTGCAGAGACCCAGTACTTC
NA,TRBD2,TRBV9,TRBJ2-1,CASRAGLAGAYEQFF,TGTGCCAGCAGAGCCGGGCTAGCGGGAGCATATGAGCAGTTCTTC
NA,TRBD1,TRBV27,TRBJ1-4,CASRPTGWSEKLFF,TGTGCCAGCAGACCGACAGGGTGGTCTGAAAAACTGTTTTTT
NA,TRBD1,TRBV27,TRBJ2-7,CASSPGQGAWYEQYF,TGTGCCAGCAGCCCGGGACAGGGGGCCTGGTACGAGCAGTACTTC
NA,TRBD2,TRBV27,TRBJ2-7,CASSLYLAGTSYEQYF,TGTGCCAGCAGTTTATACCTAGCGGGCACCTCCTACGAGCAGTACTTC
NA,NA,TRBV11-2,TRBJ2-1,CASTSRGSGSYNEQFF,TGTGCCAGCACCTCTAGAGGGTCGGGCTCCTACAATGAGCAGTTCTTC
NA,TRBD1,TRBV2,TRBJ1-5,CASSVIPGQGAYQPQHF,TGTGCCAGCAGTGTCATCCCCGGACAGGGGGCTTATCAGCCCCAGCATTTT
NA,TRBD2,TRBV7-2,TRBJ2-7,CASSRLAGFYEQYF,TGTGCCAGCAGCCGACTAGCGGGATTCTACGAGCAGTACTTC
NA,NA,TRBV6-5,TRBJ1-1,CASSRLDSNTEAFF,TGTGCCAGCAGCCGCCTGGACAGTAACACTGAAGCTTTCTTT
NA,NA,TRBV4-1,TRBJ1-1,CASSQVRLRGTEAFF,TGCGCCAGCAGCCAAGTTAGGCTGCGGGGCACTGAAGCTTTCTTT
NA,NA,TRBV25-1,TRBJ1-3,CASSEWGQSSGNTIYF,TGTGCCAGCAGTGAATGGGGACAATCCTCTGGAAACACCATATATTTT
NA,NA,TRBV4-1,TRBJ1-1,CASSAGRAHNTEAFF,TGCGCCAGCAGCGCCGGGAGGGCTCATAACACTGAAGCTTTCTTT
once,TRBD1,TRBV7-4,TRBJ1-5,CASSLALGTGSQINQPQHF,TGTGCCAGCAGCTTAGCCCTGGGGACAGGGTCCCAAATAAATCAGCCCCAGCATTTT
few,TRBD1,TRBV5-1,TRBJ2-1,CASSRTGLSSYNEQFF,TGCGCCAGCAGCCGGACAGGGCTAAGCTCCTACAATGAGCAGTTCTTC
NA,NA,TRBV5-1,TRBJ2-1,CASSRGSLDGEQFF,TGCGCCAGCAGCCGAGGGAGCTTAGATGGTGAGCAGTTCTTC
few,TRBD2,TRBV5-4,TRBJ2-5,CASSFLAGGQETQYF,TGTGCCAGCAGCTTCCTAGCGGGAGGTCAAGAGACCCAGTACTTC
NA,NA,TRBV2,TRBJ2-5,CASSEALGGETQYF,TGTGCCAGCAGTGAAGCGCTTGGCGGAGAGACCCAGTACTTC
NA,NA,TRBV19,TRBJ1-4,CASTPRIEKLFF,TGTGCCAGTACTCCGCGTATTGAAAAACTGTTTTTT
NA,NA,TRBV7-3,TRBJ1-1,CASSLGQGNTEAFF,TGTGCCAGCAGCTTAGGTCAGGGGAACACTGAAGCTTTCTTT
NA,NA,TRBV15,TRBJ2-2,CATQGSNTGELFF,TGTGCCACCCAGGGGTCGAACACCGGGGAGCTGTTTTTT
NA,TRBD2,TRBV14,TRBJ2-7,CASSQGLADSYEQYF,TGTGCCAGCAGCCAAGGCCTAGCGGATTCCTACGAGCAGTACTTC
once,TRBD2,TRBV7-6,TRBJ2-1,CASSTRLAGGAYNEQFF,TGTGCCAGCAGCACGCGACTAGCGGGAGGTGCCTACAATGAGCAGTTCTTC
once,TRBD1,TRBV2,TRBJ1-3,CASSMRDRDLTGNTIYF,TGTGCCAGCAGTATGCGGGACAGGGACCTTACTGGAAACACCATATATTTT
NA,TRBD2,TRBV4-1,TRBJ2-2,CASSLRTSGNTGELFF,TGCGCCAGCAGCCTACGGACTAGCGGGAACACCGGGGAGCTGTTTTTT
NA,NA,TRBV27,TRBJ2-4,CASSSAKNIQYF,TGTGCCAGCAGTTCGGCCAAAAACATTCAGTACTTC
NA,TRBD1,TRBV23-1,TRBJ1-1,CATAGNRGMNTEAFF,TGCGCCACAGCCGGAAACAGGGGGATGAACACTGAAGCTTTCTTT
NA,NA,TRBV10-1,TRBJ2-5,CASSESTDQETQYF,TGCGCCAGCAGTGAGTCAACAGACCAAGAGACCCAGTACTTC
NA,TRBD2,TRBV25-1,TRBJ2-3,CASSVLTSGSPDTQYF,TGTGCCAGCAGTGTTCTGACTAGCGGGAGTCCAGATACGCAGTATTTT
NA,TRBD2,TRBV25-1,TRBJ2-5,CASSESSGKETQYF,TGTGCCAGCAGTGAATCCAGCGGGAAGGAGACCCAGTACTTC
NA,NA,TRBV7-2,TRBJ1-5,CASSPLRGGLNQPQHF,TGTGCCAGCAGCCCACTAAGAGGAGGGCTCAATCAGCCCCAGCATTTT